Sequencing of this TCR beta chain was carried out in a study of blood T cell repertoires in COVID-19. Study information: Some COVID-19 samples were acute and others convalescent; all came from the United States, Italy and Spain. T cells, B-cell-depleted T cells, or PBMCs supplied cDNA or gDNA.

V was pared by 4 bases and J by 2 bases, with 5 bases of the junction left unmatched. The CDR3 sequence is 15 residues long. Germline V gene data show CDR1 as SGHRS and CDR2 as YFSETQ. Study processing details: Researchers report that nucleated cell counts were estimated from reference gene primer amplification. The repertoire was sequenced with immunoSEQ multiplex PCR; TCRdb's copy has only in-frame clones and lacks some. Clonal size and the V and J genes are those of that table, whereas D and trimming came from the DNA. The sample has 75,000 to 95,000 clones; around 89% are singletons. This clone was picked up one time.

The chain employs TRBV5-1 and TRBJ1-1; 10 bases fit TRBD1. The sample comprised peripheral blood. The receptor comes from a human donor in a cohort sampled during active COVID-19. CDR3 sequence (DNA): TGCGCCAGCAGCGGGGGACAGGGGTTAAACACTGAAGCTTTCTTT. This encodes CASSGGQGLNTEAFF.